This TCR beta chain appears in the sequencing data of a study of shared clonotypes between healthy human individuals (dated by TCRdb to about 2020). Study-level background: The cohort included a few men and a couple of women between 18 and 49 years of age. For each donor, CD4 naive and CD4 memory were each given three plates, CD8 naive was given two plates, and CD8 memory was given one plate. Per donor, leukapheresis produced somewhere between about 0.94 and 9 billion PBMCs. Different laboratories and diverse techniques were used to prepare libraries and sequence TCR repertoires, to increase sequencing depth and limit assay-specific biases. To estimate repertoire size and how much clonotypes are shared between individuals, the study performed deep sequencing of blood TCR repertoires from five healthy adults.

V is pared back by 2 bases and J by 6 bases, with 7 bases lying between the germline termini. The CDR3 measures 13 amino acids from cysteine to phenylalanine. Just the 39-base CDR3 DNA is kept, in frame starting at base 1. From a lookup of the germline V gene, CDR1 and CDR2 are KGHSH and LQKENI. This clone has a handful of counts. This receptor's antigen is unknown. One base away there is no much larger clone; base qualities are not given. The study at large found these results: Sampling was restricted to blood, and TCR repertoires in tissues likely differ from the TCR repertoires found in blood. The small number of donors limited the genetic and exposure-history diversity represented. Sharing across four donors was observed for approximately 5% of naive CD4, 3.5% of naive CD8, over 2% of memory CD4, and about 0.4% of memory CD8 clonotypes. Based on pairwise subsampling, the degree of clonotype sharing among donors was expected to be affected by sequencing depth. Rarefaction of sorted-subset datasets indicated incomplete sequencing despite the large sequencing depth. Higher generation probabilities were observed for clonotypes shared by all four sorted-subset donors than for non-shared clonotypes. Naive subsets generally had larger estimated clonotype richness than memory subsets.

For the CD8 naive samples, CD45RO-negative cells were positively selected for CCR7, yielding a CD45RA+CCR7+ population from which TemRA cells were excluded. The donors were healthy, HIV-negative adults who had no recently reported acute infections or vaccinations. Every donor was a Caucasian adult living in Nashville, Tennessee, USA. Blood was obtained by leukapheresis, after which PBMCs were separated by Ficoll-Histopaque density gradient centrifugation and cryopreserved in liquid nitrogen vapor phase. Analytical flow cytometry was used to check the purity and quantity of every magnetically sorted T cell population. Genomic DNA was isolated from every sorted fraction and measured by UV absorbance on a Nanodrop 2000c. Using the deep immunoSEQ assay, multiplex PCR amplified TCR CDR3 regions from genomic DNA. Genomic DNA extracted from each cell subset was distributed evenly over all wells of several immunoSEQ 96-well plates, and each plate served as one replicate. For sorted subsets, about 200 ng genomic DNA, equal to approximately 30,000 T cell genomes, was loaded into each replicate PCR. Purified libraries were measured with a Qubit 3.0 fluorometer, size-checked on a Bioanalyzer 2100, and measured again with the KAPA Library Quantification kit. Every immunoSEQ 96-well plate was sequenced on a separate single-read 150-cycle Illumina NextSeq 550 flow cell. As for how the authors treated the data: The immunoSEQ output contained only junctional sequences without quality scores, so filtering could not match that applied to full-length reads. To assign V/J genes and CDR3, sequences were annotated using PyIR, a Python wrapper for IgBLAST v1.9, with IMGT germline references. Reads with weak V/J assignments (E-value above 1e-6), missing CDR3, stop codons, out-of-frame junctions, or ambiguous translated residues were removed. V3J clonotypes were defined as sequences sharing an identical inferred V gene, J gene, and CDR3 amino acid sequence. Percentage overlap between repertoires was calculated by dividing the number of shared unique clonotypes by the size of the smaller repertoire. Repertoire richness was assessed with RTK rarefaction, the Chao1 estimator, and Recon v2.1 estimates of unobserved clonotypes. OLGA was used to compute generation probabilities for all TCRbeta clonotypes that the gDNA method yielded from four donors. Here the immuneACCESS table is served through TCRdb, limited to in-frame sequences with V and J called. Missing clones are a known gap in these copies; in checked studies unresolved V genes cover under half, and the rest lacks a known reason. V, J and clone size derive from that table, while D and trimming were established from the DNA sequence. The sample table contains approximately 650,000 clones; only one count was recorded for roughly 95% of them. Around 0.097% of the sample belongs to the ten largest clones.

Sequencing was done on a sample of naive CD8+ T cells sorted from blood. Taken with the paper, the label for cell subset or site translates to: CD45RA+CCR7+. The TCR was taken from a woman in her 30s in good health. This receptor chain uses TRBV18 and TRBJ2-2; the D segment cannot be called with confidence. The CDR3 reads CASSPSRAGELFF. The DNA sequence reads TGTGCCAGCTCACCATCCCGTGCCGGGGAGCTGTTTTTT.